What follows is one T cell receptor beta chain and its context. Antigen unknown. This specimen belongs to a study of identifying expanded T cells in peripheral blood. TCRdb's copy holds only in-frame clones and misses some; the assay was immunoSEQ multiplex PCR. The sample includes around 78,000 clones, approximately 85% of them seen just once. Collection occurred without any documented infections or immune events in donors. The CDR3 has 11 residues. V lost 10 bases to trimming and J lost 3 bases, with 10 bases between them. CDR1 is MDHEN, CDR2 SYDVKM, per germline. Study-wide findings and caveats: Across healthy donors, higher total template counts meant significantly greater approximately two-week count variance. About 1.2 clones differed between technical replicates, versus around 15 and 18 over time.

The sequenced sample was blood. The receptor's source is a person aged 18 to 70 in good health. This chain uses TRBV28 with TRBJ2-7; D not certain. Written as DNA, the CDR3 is TGTGCCACCACAACCTTCTACGAGCAGTACTTC. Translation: CATTTFYEQYF.